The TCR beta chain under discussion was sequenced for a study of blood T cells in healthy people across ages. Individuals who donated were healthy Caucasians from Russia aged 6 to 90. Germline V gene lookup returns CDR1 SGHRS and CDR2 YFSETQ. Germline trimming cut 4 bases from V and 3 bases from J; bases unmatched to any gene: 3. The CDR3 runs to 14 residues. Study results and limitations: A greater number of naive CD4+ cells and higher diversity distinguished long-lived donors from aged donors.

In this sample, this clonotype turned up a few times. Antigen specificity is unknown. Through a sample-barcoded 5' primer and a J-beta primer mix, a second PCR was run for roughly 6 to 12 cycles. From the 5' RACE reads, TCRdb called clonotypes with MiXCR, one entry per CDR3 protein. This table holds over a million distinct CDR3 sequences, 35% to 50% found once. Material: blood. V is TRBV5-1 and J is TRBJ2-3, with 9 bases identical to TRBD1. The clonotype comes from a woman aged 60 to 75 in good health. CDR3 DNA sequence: TGCGCCAGCAGCACGGGACAGGGAACAGATACGCAGTATTTT. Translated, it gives CASSTGQGTDTQYF. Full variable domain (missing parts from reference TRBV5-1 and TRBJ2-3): KAGVTQTPRYLIKTRGQQVTLSCSPISGHRSVSWYQQTPGQGLQFLFEYFSETQRNKGNFPGRFSGRQFSNSRSEMNVSTLELGDSALYLCASSTGQGTDTQYFGPGTRLTVL.